One T cell receptor (beta chain) is described in this entry. This clonotype has just a few counts. No antigen is known for it. Base qualities are missing; no much larger clone stands one base away. The data originate from a study of blood T cells in healthy people across ages (dated by TCRdb to between 2014 and 2017). About the study as a whole: In model experiments, template switching captured about one uniquely barcoded TCR beta cDNA molecule for every two T cells. The donors were divided into four age groups: young (average around 16 years), middle-aged (approximately 39), aged (approximately 62) and long-lived (around 80). Using the same blood draw, the study looked at two additional independent replicas of 1 million unique cDNA reads for two donors, one aged 18 to 29 and the other aged 80 or older. To avoid experimental bias, donors of different ages were spread randomly across the sequencing lanes. Age-related changes in TCR beta repertoire diversity were measured in the study by deep sequencing normalized with unique cDNA molecular identifiers.

The donors were some 36 Caucasian individuals from Russia, aged 6 to 90 years, who were systemically healthy. Each donor gave 9 to 10 milliliters of peripheral blood, collected into EDTA-treated Vacutainer tubes. Ficoll-Paque density-gradient centrifugation was used to isolate PBMCs, with at least 6.5 million per sample. Trizol reagent was used to extract total RNA from PBMCs, with at least 6 micrograms per sample. The percentages of naive CD45RAhigh/CD27high T cells were determined by flow cytometry on a PBMC aliquot from every donor. At the junction V is shortened by 5 bases and J by 1 base, with 21 bases in between. The germline V gene (reference sequence) gives CDR1 as MNHEY and CDR2 as SMNVEV. The CDR3 goes from the cysteine to the phenylalanine over 17 residues. The kept DNA is CDR3 alone, 51 bases in frame from the first base. Libraries were constructed by 5' RACE. Sequencing relied on an Illumina HiSeq 2500. A second about 7 to 12 cycle PCR used a sample-barcoded 5' primer and a J-beta primer mix. A template-switch 5' adaptor carrying 12 random nucleotides introduced a unique molecular identifier onto each TCR beta cDNA molecule. Each sample yielded at least 2.5 million CDR3-containing paired-end reads. First-strand cDNA synthesis was performed from all RNA using the Mint cDNA synthesis kit, with priming by a TRBC-specific oligonucleotide. All cDNA was treated with uracil-DNA glycosylase and then went through a first 18-cycle PCR with the universal primers M1SS and BC2_uni_R. Under the source paper's analysis protocol: Each sample was normalized by randomly selecting 1 million high-quality reads, each carrying a distinct molecular identifier. Reads sharing molecular identifiers were discarded rather than binned into consensus sequences. MiTCR, with a Q25 quality threshold and the strictest error-elimination algorithm, was used for CDR3 identification, clonotype clustering and error correction. A nonparametric unseen species model using Euler transformation provided a lower-bound estimate of total TCR beta diversity. Using fastp trimming at Q25 and MiXCR clonotype assembly, TCRdb reanalyzed the public sequencing data and kept in-frame beta chains. Each entry is one CDR3 protein sequence, shown with its most common DNA and genes. TCRdb assigned the V and J calls; the authors' analysis was not used. Within this sample are approximately 770,000 distinct CDR3 sequences, with 58% of them counted one time only. Roughly 20% of the sample is held by the ten biggest clonotypes.

The research as a whole found: The percentage of naive T cells measured by flow cytometry correlated strongly with observed TCR beta diversity. Estimates of total diversity based on one million sequenced T cells were considered lower bounds and underestimates. As age increased, observed TCR beta diversity per million T cells dropped in a roughly linear way, and a significant reduction was already evident by age approximately 40. Since profiling was done on bulk unsorted PBMCs, naive and antigen-experienced compartments could not be conclusively compared. The long-lived group showed more naive CD4+ T cells, fewer expanded clones and increased TCR diversity than the aged group, suggesting age selection. Because the CMV infection status of the donors was unknown, age-related changes in expanded clonotypes may potentially have been confounded.

This chain is built from TRBV27 and TRBJ2-7; the D element could tentatively be TRBD1 or TRBD2, as 6 bases agree for each. Sequences were obtained from blood. The clonotype was recovered from a man younger than 40 in good health. CDR3 loop: CASSRIPGADFSYEQYF. The nucleotides read TGTGCCAGCAGTCGCATCCCGGGGGCAGATTTTTCCTACGAGCAGTACTTC.